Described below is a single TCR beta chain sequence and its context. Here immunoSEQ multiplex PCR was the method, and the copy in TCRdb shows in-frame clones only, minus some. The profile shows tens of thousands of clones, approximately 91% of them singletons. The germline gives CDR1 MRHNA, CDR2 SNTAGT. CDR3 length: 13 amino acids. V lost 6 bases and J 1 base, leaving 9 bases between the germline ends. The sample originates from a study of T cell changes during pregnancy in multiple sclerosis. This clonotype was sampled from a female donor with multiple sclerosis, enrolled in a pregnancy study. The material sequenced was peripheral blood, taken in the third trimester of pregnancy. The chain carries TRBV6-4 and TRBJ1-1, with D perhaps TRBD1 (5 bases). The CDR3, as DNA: TGTGCCAGCAGGTCCACAGGGAACACTGAAGCTTTCTTT. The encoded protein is CASRSTGNTEAFF.